The 7 T cell receptor beta chains below all came from one sample that was sequenced in a study of T cells in Graves' hyperthyroidism and ophthalmopathy. Using RNA transcripts as the source, TCR beta CDR3 regions were amplified. HTBI primers drove first-round RT-PCR of the TCR CDR3. Using its own MiXCR run on the multiplex PCR reads, TCRdb lists one record per CDR3 protein. Found here are under 700,000 distinct CDR3 sequences, 15% to 20% of them singletons; the top ten hold 15% to 20%. The sequencing input was blood. All receptors come from a young woman with Graves' hyperthyroidism.

This sequence joins TRBV25-1 and TRBJ2-2; TRBD2 matches at 9 bases. Germline-derived CDR1 and CDR2 are MGHDK and SYGVNS. Trimming took 1 base from V and 4 from J; bases not matched to a gene: 4. The CDR3 runs to 16 residues. CDR3 amino acids: CASSELSAGGTGELFF. Here the CDR3 DNA reads TGTGCCAGCAGTGAATTGTCAGCGGGAGGCACCGGGGAGCTGTTTTTT.

This clonotype has a handful of counts. The chain has TRBV12-3 or TRBV12-4 and TRBJ2-6; no definite D call. Trimming removed 3 bases at V and 0 bases at J, with 9 bases between. The CDR3 consists of 16 residues. The CDR3 loop reads CASSFRPFSGANVLTF. DNA of the CDR3: TGTGCCAGCAGTTTTCGTCCGTTCTCTGGGGCCAACGTCCTGACTTTC.

This clonotype was recorded many times. V gene TRBV5-1 combines with J gene TRBJ2-1, with 7 bases fitting TRBD2. V lost 2 bases to trimming and J lost 4 bases; unmatched junction nucleotides: 3. This CDR3 region has 14 residues. Germline CDR1 SGHRS, CDR2 YFSETQ. In DNA, the CDR3 is TGCGCCAGCAGCTTCGGGGGGACTTACAATGAGCAGTTCTTC. Its translation: CASSFGGTYNEQFF.

This clonotype was picked up many times. The chain's CDR3 is CSARRGGSSYEQYF. The CDR3, as DNA: TGCAGTGCTAGGCGAGGGGGGTCTTCCTACGAGCAGTACTTC. V and J are TRBV20-1 and TRBJ2-7, with D possibly being TRBD1 or TRBD2 (6 bases each). The CDR3 consists of 14 residues. Germline V gives CDR1 DFQATT, CDR2 SNEGSKA (reference sequence). Trimming took 3 bases from V and 1 from J, leaving 13 bases between them.

This clonotype turned up a few times. The chain links TRBV5-1 to TRBJ2-3, with D possibly matching TRBD2 (7 bases). Trimming left V 3 bases short and J 2 bases short, with 16 bases between. Germline CDR1 reads SGHRS; CDR2 reads YFSETQ. This CDR3 contains 16 residues. CDR3 sequence reads: CASSSAGAPITDTQYF. The CDR3 coding sequence is TGCGCCAGCAGCTCGGCGGGGGCGCCGATCACAGATACGCAGTATTTT.

In this sample, this clonotype turned up many times. The V gene is TRBV7-9, the J gene TRBJ1-4; D may be TRBD1 (6 bases). This CDR3 has 17 amino acids. V was cut by 3 bases and J by 0 bases, with 14 bases left in between. Germline CDR1 SEHNR, CDR2 FQNEAQ (reference sequence). DNA of the CDR3: TGTGCCAGCAGCTTTTCGGGACATACCTCAACTAATGAAAAACTGTTTTTT. Amino acid sequence: CASSFSGHTSTNEKLFF.

The chain carries TRBV9 and TRBJ1-2; the match to TRBD1 covers 8 bases. Per germline, CDR1 SGDLS and CDR2 YYNGEE. V lost 3 bases to trimming and J lost 4 bases; unmatched junction nucleotides: 8. This CDR3 comprises 15 residues. The chain's CDR3 is CASSAGGTGLYGYTF. The CDR3 bases are TGTGCCAGCAGCGCGGGGGGGACAGGCCTCTATGGCTACACCTTC.